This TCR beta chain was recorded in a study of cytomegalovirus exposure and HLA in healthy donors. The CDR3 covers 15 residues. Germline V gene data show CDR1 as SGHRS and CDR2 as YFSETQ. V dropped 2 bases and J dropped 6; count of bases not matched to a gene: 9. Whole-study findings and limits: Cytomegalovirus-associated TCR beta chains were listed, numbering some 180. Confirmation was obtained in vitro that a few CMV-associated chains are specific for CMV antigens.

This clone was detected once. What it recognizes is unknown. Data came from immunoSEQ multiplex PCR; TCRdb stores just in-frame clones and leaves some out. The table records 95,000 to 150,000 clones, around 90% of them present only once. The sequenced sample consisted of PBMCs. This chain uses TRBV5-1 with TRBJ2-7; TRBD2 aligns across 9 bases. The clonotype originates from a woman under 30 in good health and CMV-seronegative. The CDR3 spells CASSFRGLAIGEQYF. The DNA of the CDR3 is TGCGCCAGCAGCTTTCGGGGACTAGCCATAGGCGAGCAGTACTTC.